Described below is a single T cell receptor beta chain sequence and its context. Its antigen is unknown. The sample comes from a study of glioma-infiltrating T cells after dendritic cell vaccination. Overall study findings and caveats: Few patients contributed both blood and tumor specimens.

Sequencing used immunoSEQ multiplex PCR; TCRdb keeps in-frame clones, though not all of them. The sample records around 96,000 clones, approximately 80% being singletons. The germline V gene has CDR1 SQVTM and CDR2 ANQGSEA. V was cut by 5 bases and J by 2 bases, with 19 bases left in between. The CDR3 sequence is 15 residues long. This clonotype was sampled from a human donor with glioblastoma. The rearrangement links TRBV29-1 to TRBJ2-7, with D perhaps matching TRBD1 (5 bases). Sequenced material: blood, taken before dendritic cell vaccination. CDR3 loop: CSVLPGSKYTYEQYF. DNA for the CDR3: TGCAGCGTTCTTCCAGGGTCGAAATATACCTACGAGCAGTACTTC.